The table lists the clone carrying this TCR beta chain with many counts. Its antigen remains unknown. This sample was included in a study of T cells in Graves' hyperthyroidism and ophthalmopathy. Study as a whole: Peripheral blood sampling occurred at initial diagnosis, before any treatment. Regarding the study as a whole: Most thyroid clonotypes expanded above 0.001 were also detected in blood.

TCR beta CDR3 regions were amplified from RNA transcripts. HTBI primers were used for first-round RT-PCR of the TCR CDR3. TCRdb re-called the multiplex PCR reads through MiXCR, storing one row per CDR3 protein. This table holds 500,000 to 650,000 distinct CDR3 sequences, approximately 20% found once. Losses at the gene ends were 6 bases for V and 6 bases for J; bases not matched to a gene: 7. The germline gives CDR1 MDHEN, CDR2 SYDVKM. The CDR3 consists of 16 residues. The J gene is TRBJ2-1, the V gene TRBV28; 14 nucleotides match TRBD2. The clonotype comes from a middle-aged man with Graves' ophthalmopathy. Source material: blood. This chain's CDR3 is CASSSPGTSGSNEQFF. The DNA of the CDR3 is TGTGCCAGCAGCTCACCCGGGACTAGCGGGAGCAATGAGCAGTTCTTC.